What follows are 26 T cell receptor beta chains derived from one specimen sequenced in a study of early T cells in non-severe SARS-CoV-2 infection. TCRdb processed the 5' RACE reads anew with MiXCR; each CDR3 protein has one entry. The sample has 50,000 to 85,000 distinct CDR3 sequences, roughly 9.1% seen once. Sequencing was performed on whole blood. The source is an adult who was a healthcare worker with PCR-confirmed SARS-CoV-2 infection or an uninfected control (not recorded which).

This clonotype was seen repeatedly, ten times or more. V and J are TRBV30 and TRBJ2-7; D ambiguous. V lost 0 bases to trimming and J lost 6 bases, with 12 bases between them. Looked up from germline, CDR1 is GTSNPN and CDR2 is SVGIG (reference sequence). This CDR3 has 13 residues. The CDR3 protein is CAWSVRWVGEQYF. The CDR3 coding sequence is TGTGCCTGGAGTGTACGCTGGGTCGGCGAGCAGTACTTC.

This clonotype was seen a few times. This sequence joins TRBV20-1 and TRBJ2-5; no definite D call. This CDR3 is built from 12 residues. V lost 1 base to trimming and J lost 4 bases, with 7 bases between them. In germline, CDR1 is DFQATT, CDR2 SNEGSKA (reference sequence). As DNA, the CDR3 is TGCAGTGCTAGAGGGATGGGAGAGACCCAGTACTTC. It codes for CSARGMGETQYF.

This clonotype was counted at least ten times. The genes are TRBV5-1 and TRBJ2-3, with 7 nucleotides matching TRBD2. CDR3 length equals 14 residues. The V and J ends lost 6 bases and 1 base, in that order; junction bases with no gene match: 5. The germline CDR1 and CDR2 sequences are SGHRS and YFSETQ. CDR3 in amino acids: CASMVSGGTDTQYF. DNA for the CDR3: TGCGCCAGCATGGTCAGCGGGGGCACAGATACGCAGTATTTT.

This clonotype was detected ten times or more. This rearrangement joins TRBV12-3 or TRBV12-4 to TRBJ1-1, with D perhaps matching TRBD1 (6 bases). V was trimmed by 6 bases and J by 7 bases, leaving 15 bases between them. The CDR3 extends over 13 amino acids. CDR3: CASSQDRPGEAFF. For the CDR3, the DNA is TGTGCCAGCAGCCAAGACAGGCCCGGTGAAGCTTTCTTT.

The sample holds many counts of this clonotype. This chain joins TRBV4-2 and TRBJ2-5; D remains ambiguous. With 1 base removed from V and 0 bases from J, the gap between germline ends came to 3 bases. This CDR3 spans 13 amino acids. CDR1 LGHNA and CDR2 YNFKEQ come from the germline V gene. Here the CDR3 DNA reads TGTGCCAGCAGCCAAGGGTACCAAGAGACCCAGTACTTC. Its translation: CASSQGYQETQYF.

The gene calls are TRBV19 and TRBJ2-3; D gene ambiguous. Germline lookup yields CDR1 LNHDA and CDR2 SQIVND (reference sequence). The CDR3 is made up of 12 amino acids. V lost 9 bases and J 5 bases, leaving 12 bases between the germline ends. CDR3: CASTTSGDTQYF. The CDR3 bases are TGTGCCAGCACCACGAGTGGAGATACGCAGTATTTT.

The V gene is TRBV27, the J gene TRBJ2-7, with 12 bases aligning to TRBD2. This CDR3 contains 15 residues. Germline V gene data show CDR1 as MNHEY and CDR2 as SMNVEV (reference sequence). After removal of 0 bases from V and 6 bases from J, the junction contained 3 bases not matched to a gene. CDR3 nucleotide sequence: TGTGCCAGCAGTTTATCGGCTAGCGGGAGGGCCGAGCAGTACTTC. Its protein product is CASSLSASGRAEQYF.

The sample holds a few counts of this clonotype. The V call is TRBV7-2, the J call TRBJ2-1; TRBD2 aligns across 14 bases. Germline V gene lookup returns CDR1 SGHTA and CDR2 FQGNSA. The length of the CDR3 is 16 residues. V lost 3 bases to trimming and J lost 8 bases; unmatched junction nucleotides: 6. For the CDR3, the DNA is TGTGCCAGCAGCTTCAAAACGGGACTAGCGGGAGATGAGCAGTTCTTC. Translation gives CASSFKTGLAGDEQFF. Variable domain in full (rest from reference TRBV7-2 and TRBJ2-1): GAGVSQSPSNKVTEKGKDVELRCDPISGHTALYWYRQSLGQGLEFLIYFQGNSAPDKSGLPSDRFSAERTGGSVSTLTIQRTQQEDSAVYLCASSFKTGLAGDEQFFGPGTRLTVL.

The gene calls are TRBV13 and TRBJ2-1, with 13 nucleotides matching TRBD2. Germline V gene data show CDR1 as PRHDT and CDR2 as FYEKMQ (reference sequence). Trimming removed 4 bases from V and 2 bases from J; junction bases left unmatched: 8. The CDR3 covers 18 residues. The CDR3 DNA reads as TGTGCCAGCAGCTCTCGGACTAGCGGGAGCCCCACCTACAATGAGCAGTTCTTC. Translation: CASSSRTSGSPTYNEQFF.

The sample holds many counts of this clonotype. CDR3 coding DNA: TGCAGCGTGATACAGGGAGGGGAAGCAGATACGCAGTATTTT. Translated: CSVIQGGEADTQYF. The gene calls are TRBV29-1 and TRBJ2-3, with D maybe TRBD2 (7 bases). Looked up from germline, CDR1 is SQVTM and CDR2 is ANQGSEA. Trimming cost V 6 bases and J 4 bases, with 17 bases left between them. This CDR3 is 14 amino acids long.

This clonotype was recorded at least ten times. The rearrangement uses TRBV29-1 and TRBJ2-2, with D hard to call. This CDR3 has 10 amino acids. In germline, CDR1 is SQVTM, CDR2 ANQGSEA. CDR3 DNA sequence: TGCACCGATCCTGACCCGGAGCTGTTTTTT. Translation: CTDPDPELFF.

In this sample, this clonotype turned up many times. This chain links TRBV19 with TRBJ1-1; a weak D match, TRBD1 (6 bases). V dropped 8 bases and J dropped 6 bases, with 13 bases sitting between them. Germline CDR1 is LNHDA and CDR2 is SQIVND (reference sequence). CDR3 size: 12 residues. The CDR3 bases are TGTGCCAGTGTCGGGGGGCGGTCTGAAGCTTTCTTT. The encoded protein is CASVGGRSEAFF. Combining the CDR3 with reference TRBV19 and TRBJ1-1 gives the whole variable domain DGGITQSPKYLFRKEGQNVTLSCEQNLNHDAMYWYRQDPGQGLRLIYYSQIVNDFQKGDIAEGYSVSREKKESFPLTVTSAQKNPTAFYLCASVGGRSEAFFGQGTRLTVV.

The rearrangement uses TRBV7-3 and TRBJ2-1; the D call may be TRBD1 or TRBD2 (5 bases each). Deletions cut 3 bases from V and 6 bases from J, with 9 bases between. This CDR3 spans 13 amino acids. CDR1 is SGHTA and CDR2 is FQGTGA in the germline V gene. This chain's CDR3 is CASSFGAINEQFF. In DNA, the CDR3 is TGTGCCAGCAGCTTCGGGGCTATCAATGAGCAGTTCTTC.

V gene TRBV5-7 combines with J gene TRBJ2-7; D may be TRBD2 (6 bases). TRBV5-7 is an open reading frame, and its role is uncertain. The V gene lost 3 bases and the J gene lost 1 base, with 14 bases spanning the gap. CDR3 size: 15 residues. CDR3 loop: CASSSIPSESYEQYF. DNA of the CDR3: TGTGCCAGCAGCTCCATCCCTAGCGAGTCCTACGAGCAGTACTTC.

This clonotype was recorded a few times. The chain is built from TRBV7-9 and TRBJ2-1; D is undetermined. The CDR3 totals 15 residues. V was pared by 0 bases and J by 4 bases, with 10 bases between. CDR1 SEHNR and CDR2 FQNEAQ come from the germline V gene (reference sequence). The CDR3 DNA is TGTGCCAGCAGCTTAGCGACACCTGTATACAATGAGCAGTTCTTC. This translates into CASSLATPVYNEQFF.

There are many counts of this clonotype. This chain connects TRBV28 to TRBJ2-1; 10 bases match TRBD2. Germline-derived CDR1 and CDR2 are MDHEN and SYDVKM. The length of the CDR3 is 16 residues. V gave up 5 bases and J gave up 5 bases; unmatched junction bases: 9. For the CDR3, the DNA is TGTGCCAGCAGTACGGCTAGCGGGGGTCGCAACAATGAGCAGTTCTTC. The encoded protein is CASSTASGGRNNEQFF.

This clonotype was counted a few times. The chain has TRBV12-3 or TRBV12-4 and TRBJ2-7; weak D call: TRBD1 (5 bases). The V gene lost 8 bases and the J gene lost 1 base, with 12 bases spanning the gap. The CDR3 extends over 13 amino acids. CDR3 DNA: TGTGCCAGCCAATTAGGACAATCCTACGAGCAGTACTTC. It translates to CASQLGQSYEQYF.

At least ten counts were recorded for this clonotype. The chain is built from TRBV27 and TRBJ1-4; D not resolved. Germline V gene data show CDR1 as MNHEY and CDR2 as SMNVEV (reference sequence). Trimming removed 3 bases at V and 0 bases at J, with 5 bases between. This CDR3 region has 14 residues. The CDR3 region is CASSLGTTNEKLFF. DNA of the CDR3: TGTGCCAGCAGTTTGGGAACAACTAATGAAAAACTGTTTTTT.

In its sample, this clonotype was seen many times. The chain combines TRBV27 with TRBJ2-1; the D is unclear. The V gene's germline CDR1 is MNHEY and CDR2 SMNVEV (reference sequence). The CDR3 covers 16 residues. V was clipped by 0 bases and J by 2 bases, with 11 bases between them. CDR3 in amino acids: CASSLSTGRPYNEQFF. The CDR3 bases are TGTGCCAGCAGTTTATCGACCGGACGCCCCTACAATGAGCAGTTCTTC.

There are a few counts of this clonotype. This rearrangement joins TRBV5-1 to TRBJ1-5; 7 bases are shared with TRBD1. With V trimmed by 0 bases and J by 0 bases, 15 bases remained unmatched. The CDR3 loop spans 20 amino acids. Germline V gives CDR1 SGHRS, CDR2 YFSETQ. The CDR3 sequence: CASSLGPRRQGGYSNQPQHF. CDR3 DNA: TGCGCCAGCAGCTTGGGGCCTAGGAGACAGGGAGGCTATAGCAATCAGCCCCAGCATTTT. Drawing the rest from reference TRBV5-1 and TRBJ1-5, the complete variable domain is KAGVTQTPRYLIKTRGQQVTLSCSPISGHRSVSWYQQTPGQGLQFLFEYFSETQRNKGNFPGRFSGRQFSNSRSEMNVSTLELGDSALYLCASSLGPRRQGGYSNQPQHFGDGTRLSIL.

This clonotype was seen only a few times. V and J are TRBV27 and TRBJ1-4, with 10 bases matching TRBD1. The CDR3 runs 18 residues. J lost 3 bases, V lost 6 bases, and 13 bases had no gene match. Germline V CDR1 and CDR2: MNHEY, SMNVEV (reference sequence). The CDR3, as DNA: TGTGCCAGCAGAAGACAGGGGGCCCGAAACGCGCCTAATGAAAAACTGTTTTTT. This encodes CASRRQGARNAPNEKLFF.

In this sample, this clonotype turned up a few times. The chain has TRBV30 and TRBJ2-1; TRBD1 is a possible D gene (7 bases). Trimming shortened V by 2 bases and J by 9 bases, and 14 bases separated the two germline ends. CDR3 length equals 13 residues. Germline values: CDR1 GTSNPN, CDR2 SVGIG (reference sequence). The CDR3 DNA follows: TGTGCCTGGAGTAGGCAGGGGGGTGGTGAGCAGTTCTTC. Translation: CAWSRQGGGEQFF.

The sample holds many counts of this clonotype. The V gene is TRBV6-5, the J gene TRBJ2-2; D not certain. The CDR3 totals 16 residues. Germline lookup yields CDR1 MNHEY and CDR2 SVGAGI. V was pared by 0 bases and J by 0 bases, with 8 bases between. In DNA form, the CDR3 reads TGTGCCAGCAGTTACTCGCCTCTCGCGAACACCGGGGAGCTGTTTTTT. This encodes CASSYSPLANTGELFF.

V and J are TRBV12-3 or TRBV12-4 and TRBJ2-2; 10 bases align to TRBD1. V was clipped by 6 bases and J by 7 bases; unmatched bases: 14. This CDR3 contains 17 residues. The CDR3 loop reads CASSSEAGTGVSGELFF. The CDR3 DNA reads as TGTGCCAGCAGCTCAGAAGCCGGGACAGGGGTGAGCGGGGAGCTGTTTTTT.

This clonotype is judged medium-sized (0.01 to 0.1%). The chain links TRBV11-2 to TRBJ2-1; D is possibly TRBD2 (6 bases). The germline V gene encodes CDR1 SGHAT and CDR2 FQNNGV. This CDR3 spans 14 amino acids. Trimming pared 6 bases from V and 4 bases from J, leaving 13 bases between. CDR3 coding DNA: TGTGCCAGCAGTCAAGCCCTAGCGTACAATGAGCAGTTCTTC. Protein: CASSQALAYNEQFF.

Ten or more counts support this clonotype. The chain couples TRBV30 to TRBJ1-5, with D possibly TRBD1 on 6 matching bases. Germline CDR1 is GTSNPN and CDR2 is SVGIG (reference sequence). Trimming left V 5 bases short and J 7 bases short, with 15 bases between. There are 13 residues in the CDR3. CDR3 region: CAWAVQGRQPQHF. The CDR3 nucleotides are TGTGCCTGGGCGGTACAGGGCAGACAGCCCCAGCATTTT.